These 10 T cell receptor beta chains originate from one sample sequenced in a study of control samples from healthy donors and cancer patients. The table came from immunoSEQ multiplex PCR; TCRdb's copy has only in-frame clones and leaves some out. The profile covers more than 110,000 clones, with roughly 90% appearing a single time and about 11% taken by the ten largest. The specimen sequenced was blood. These receptors originate from a man aged 30 to 39 in good health.

The chain combines TRBV15 with TRBJ1-1; tentatively, D is TRBD1 (5 bases). The V gene's germline CDR1 is LNHNV and CDR2 YYDKDF (reference sequence). The CDR3 is 15 amino acids. Trimming cost V 5 bases and J 11 bases, with 24 bases left between them. The CDR3 DNA reads as TGTGCCACCAGCGGAACGGGCTGGGGACCAGAAGAGGCTTTCTTT. Protein product: CATSGTGWGPEEAFF.

V usage is TRBV28 and J usage is TRBJ1-4; D remains ambiguous. Trimming stripped 5 bases from V and 4 bases from J, with 14 bases between. CDR1 and CDR2 (germline): MDHEN, SYDVKM. CDR3 length: 15 amino acids. The CDR3 region is CASSLRSLFNEKLFF. The DNA for the CDR3 is TGTGCCAGCAGTCTCCGGTCGCTTTTTAATGAAAAACTGTTTTTT.

V gene TRBV4-1 combines with J gene TRBJ1-1, with D unresolved. The germline V and J ends were trimmed by 4 bases and 1 base, with 10 bases remaining between them. Germline CDR1 reads MGHRA; CDR2 reads YSYEKL. The CDR3 is 14 amino acids. In DNA form, the CDR3 reads TGCGCCAGCAGCCGCCCTGGTGGGAACACTGAAGCTTTCTTT. Amino acids: CASSRPGGNTEAFF.

This rearrangement joins TRBV5-1 to TRBJ1-4; D is unresolved. CDR1 and CDR2 from the germline V gene are SGHRS and YFSETQ. V was clipped by 2 bases and J by 0 bases, with 8 bases between them. The CDR3 has 15 amino acids. The CDR3 DNA sequence: TGCGCCAGCAGCTTTGGTGCCTCAACTAATGAAAAACTGTTTTTT. As protein: CASSFGASTNEKLFF.

The J gene is TRBJ2-3, the V gene TRBV18; 8 nucleotides match TRBD1. J gave up 1 base and V 1 base, and 1 base lay outside the gene matches. CDR3 length: 15 amino acids. Germline V gene lookup returns CDR1 KGHSH and CDR2 LQKENI. CDR3 nucleotides: TGTGCCAGCTCACCACAACAGGGGGGCACAGATACGCAGTATTTT. Protein product: CASSPQQGGTDTQYF.

The chain joins TRBV9 to TRBJ2-7; TRBD2 agrees at 12 bases. Germline CDR1 SGDLS, CDR2 YYNGEE. Trimming took 0 bases from V and 3 from J; bases not matched to a gene: 4. The CDR3 is made up of 16 amino acids. CDR3 sequence reads: CASSVGLAGASYEQYF. As DNA, the CDR3 is TGTGCCAGCAGCGTAGGACTAGCGGGAGCCAGCTACGAGCAGTACTTC.

The chain recombines TRBV9 with TRBJ2-2; D is uncertain. V dropped 1 base and J dropped 1 base, with 5 bases sitting between them. Germline lookup yields CDR1 SGDLS and CDR2 YYNGEE. This CDR3 is 14 amino acids long. The CDR3 region is CASSVSKNTGELFF. CDR3 bases: TGTGCCAGCAGCGTATCAAAGAACACCGGGGAGCTGTTTTTT.

The V and J genes are TRBV2 and TRBJ2-7, with TRBD2 matching over 11 bases. The CDR3 sequence is 14 residues long. Germline V gene lookup returns CDR1 SNHLY and CDR2 FYNNEI. Losses at the gene ends were 7 bases for V and 3 bases for J; bases not matched to a gene: 5. CDR3 DNA: TGTGCCAGCACCCCAGGACTAGCGGGCTACGAGCAGTACTTC. It specifies CASTPGLAGYEQYF.

V is TRBV24-1 and J is TRBJ2-1; D might be TRBD1 (5 bases). Germline V gives CDR1 KGHDR, CDR2 SFDVKD. The CDR3 is 12 residues long. The ends were cut back, 7 bases at V and 6 bases at J, with 9 bases in the middle. The CDR3, as DNA: TGTGCCACCAGCGCAGGGCTCAATGAGCAGTTCTTC. Amino acids: CATSAGLNEQFF.

V is TRBV2 and J is TRBJ1-2; no clear D. Germline CDR1 is SNHLY and CDR2 is FYNNEI. The CDR3 length is 12 residues. Trimming cost V 6 bases and J 5 bases, with 10 bases left between them. Here the CDR3 DNA reads TGTGCCAGCAGGCAAAGGATGTATGGCTACACCTTC. The encoded protein is CASRQRMYGYTF.